This T cell receptor (beta chain) was obtained from a study of response to subunit inactivated influenza vaccine. TCRdb ran MiXCR on the RT-PCR reads and lists one entry per CDR3 protein. Altogether over 800,000 distinct CDR3 sequences are present, less than 25% being singletons, with the ten largest covering approximately 10%. Trimming at V came to 2 bases and at J to 4 bases, leaving 9 bases not matched to a gene. CDR3 length equals 15 residues. Per germline, CDR1 DFQATT and CDR2 SNEGSKA (reference sequence). The table lists this clonotype with a few counts. The chain carries TRBV20-1 and TRBJ2-3; 7 bases fit TRBD1. The sequencing used PBMCs from blood, collected roughly 5 days after vaccination. The source is a man aged 50 to 60 who received an inactivated influenza vaccine. The CDR3, as DNA: TGCAGTGCTAGACTACAGGGGTTGTCGCCAGATACGCAGTATTTT. Protein sequence: CSARLQGLSPDTQYF.